What follows are 2 T cell receptor beta chains derived from one specimen sequenced in a study of monozygotic twins with inflammatory bowel disease. TCRdb reprocessed the 5' RACE reads and keeps a single row for each CDR3 protein, giving no DNA. Found here are some 300,000 distinct CDR3 sequences; the top ten clones hold more than 4.5%. The sample taken for sequencing was blood. These receptors were collected from a human donor with ulcerative colitis or Crohn's disease, or a healthy co-twin of an affected twin (not recorded which).

CDR3: CASSLSGRGYNEQFF. This sequence joins TRBV7-2 and TRBJ2-1; as DNA is missing, the TRBD2 call by TCRdb cannot be tested. Germline assignment: CDR1 SGHTA and CDR2 FQGNSA. The CDR3 covers 15 residues.

The CDR3 sequence: CASSQNGGNEKLFF. This chain connects TRBV4-3 to TRBJ1-4. The CDR3 covers 14 residues. Looked up from germline, CDR1 is LGHNA and CDR2 is YSLEER.